One sample yielded the 6 T cell receptor beta chains listed below, sequenced in a study of blood T cells in healthy people across ages. Alongside a J-beta primer mix, a sample-barcoded 5' primer served in a second PCR lasting about 7 to 12 cycles. TCRdb reanalysed the 5' RACE reads using MiXCR and keeps one entry per CDR3 protein. The sample lists some 900,000 distinct CDR3 sequences, roughly 43% occurring once. Sequencing input: blood. These receptors were obtained from a man aged 25 to 40 in good health.

The J gene is TRBJ2-2, the V gene TRBV29-1; 9 nucleotides align to TRBD2. Germline CDR1 and CDR2: SQVTM and ANQGSEA. CDR3 size: 13 residues. V shed 7 bases and J 6 bases; nucleotides not matched to a gene: 6. In DNA form, the CDR3 reads TGCAGCGGAGGCGGGAGGGCGGCCGGGGAGCTGTTTTTT. Protein product: CSGGGRAAGELFF.

This chain joins TRBV20-1 and TRBJ2-1, with 8 nucleotides matching TRBD2. The ends lost 5 bases at V and 12 bases at J; junction bases unmatched: 6. Per germline, CDR1 DFQATT and CDR2 SNEGSKA (reference sequence). The CDR3 loop spans 11 amino acids. Written as DNA, the CDR3 is TGCAGTGCTGTTTTGGCGGGGGGGCAGTTCTTC. It yields the protein CSAVLAGGQFF.

This chain connects TRBV12-3 or TRBV12-4 to TRBJ2-7; 11 nucleotides agree with TRBD2. V lost 5 bases and J lost 2; bases outside the gene matches: 8. The CDR3 spans 16 residues. The CDR3 spells CASSPPLAGGPYEQYF. The CDR3 nucleotides read TGTGCCAGCAGTCCCCCCCTAGCGGGGGGCCCCTACGAGCAGTACTTC.

This clonotype has only a few counts. This CDR3 reads CSADRDNTGELFF. As DNA, the CDR3 is TGCAGCGCAGACAGGGATAACACCGGGGAGCTGTTTTTT. V gene TRBV29-1 combines with J gene TRBJ2-2; TRBD1 aligns across 7 bases. The CDR3 sequence is 13 residues long. Germline-derived CDR1 and CDR2 are SQVTM and ANQGSEA. V dropped 7 bases and J dropped 2; count of bases not matched to a gene: 4.

The chain is built from TRBV12-3 or TRBV12-4 and TRBJ2-5; possible D gene TRBD2, 6 bases. Trimming cost V 8 bases and J 11 bases, with 12 bases left between them. The CDR3 extends over 10 amino acids. For the CDR3, the DNA is TGTGCCAGCCCTGTCCGGGAGCAGTACTTC. Amino acids: CASPVREQYF.

Notes on this clonotype: This may be a read error, as it is one base from a much larger clone. J is TRBJ2-3 and V is TRBV29-1; TRBD2 matches at 8 bases. V lost 7 bases and J lost 6; bases outside the gene matches: 15. The CDR3 extends over 15 amino acids. Per germline, CDR1 SQVTM and CDR2 ANQGSEA. The DNA for the CDR3 is TGCAGCGCTGTAGTAGCGGGGCGCACGGGGGATACGCAGTATTTT. Translation: CSAVVAGRTGDTQYF.